This is a list of T cell receptor beta chains from one sample in a study of T cells in Graves' hyperthyroidism and ophthalmopathy. Using its own MiXCR run on the multiplex PCR reads, TCRdb lists one record per CDR3 protein. The sample holds about 320,000 distinct CDR3 sequences; approximately 17% are singletons and the top ten take around 34%. Sequenced sample: blood. The receptors were sampled from a man aged 25-40 years with Graves' hyperthyroidism. The CDR3 runs from the conserved cysteine through the conserved F or W. A D gene is named only where the DNA matches it firmly. Clone size, where shown, is once, few, many, or a class for clones that have expanded.

size,D,V,J,CDR3,DNA
many,NA,TRBV6-1,TRBJ2-7,CASSSFPGARSSYEQYF,TGTGCCAGCAGTTCTTTCCCGGGTGCGCGAAGCTCCTACGAGCAGTACTTC
many,NA,TRBV9,TRBJ2-2,CASSVRAGELFF,TGCGCCAGCAGCGTTAGGGCCGGGGAGCTGTTTTTT
NA,TRBD1,TRBV5-1,TRBJ1-6,CASSLGQLYNSPLHF,TGCGCCAGCAGCCTGGGACAGCTATATAATTCACCCCTCCACTTT
NA,NA,TRBV14,TRBJ2-1,CASSPTRNYGQFF,TGTGCCAGCAGCCCAACCCGCAACTACGGTCAGTTCTTC
many,NA,TRBV2,TRBJ1-1,CASSEEGGMNTEAFF,TGTGCCAGCAGTGAAGAGGGAGGGATGAACACTGAAGCTTTCTTT
few,NA,TRBV9,TRBJ2-2,CASSEWSDTGELFF,TGTGCCAGCAGCGAATGGTCGGACACCGGGGAGCTGTTTTTT
many,NA,TRBV29-1,TRBJ2-7,CSVDPGASYEQYF,TGCAGCGTTGACCCGGGGGCTTCCTACGAGCAGTACTTC
many,NA,TRBV20-1,TRBJ1-2,CSALTGNGYGYTF,TGCAGTGCCCTTACAGGGAATGGCTATGGCTACACCTTC
NA,TRBD2,TRBV7-8,TRBJ2-3,CASSLVSGRDTQYF,TGTGCCAGCAGCTTGGTTAGCGGGAGGGATACGCAGTATTTT
NA,NA,TRBV10-1,TRBJ2-7,CASSTSLLDEQYF,TGCGCCAGCAGCACTAGCTTGCTCGACGAGCAGTACTTC
few,NA,TRBV10-1,TRBJ2-2,CASSESDRRAGELFF,TGCGCCAGCAGTGAGTCTGATAGACGGGCCGGGGAGCTGTTTTTT
few,NA,TRBV7-3,TRBJ2-2,CASSPRPGLPNTGELFF,TGTGCCAGCAGCCCCCGTCCGGGACTCCCAAACACCGGGGAGCTGTTTTTT
few,NA,TRBV29-1,TRBJ2-1,CSVGSAGRRLGNEQFF,TGCAGCGTTGGGTCGGCGGGACGGAGATTGGGGAATGAGCAGTTCTTC
many,TRBD2,TRBV28,TRBJ2-7,CASSFETSGKTYEQYF,TGTGCCAGCAGTTTCGAGACTAGCGGTAAGACCTACGAGCAGTACTTC
NA,NA,TRBV30,TRBJ2-5,CAWSALGGETQYF,TGTGCCTGGAGTGCTCTAGGAGGAGAGACCCAGTACTTC
NA,TRBD2,TRBV20-1,TRBJ2-1,CSASTSGRAPYNEQFF,TGCAGTGCTTCGACTAGCGGGAGGGCCCCCTACAATGAGCAGTTCTTC
NA,TRBD2,TRBV24-1,TRBJ2-1,CATLGEGPHEQFF,TGTGCCACCCTGGGGGAGGGCCCACATGAGCAGTTCTTC
few,NA,TRBV15,TRBJ1-1,CATSSGVTEAFF,TGTGCCACCAGCAGTGGGGTCACTGAAGCTTTCTTT
NA,TRBD1,TRBV6-5,TRBJ1-6,CASSYLTGANSPLHF,TGTGCCAGCAGTTACTTGACAGGGGCTAATTCACCCCTCCACTTT
few,TRBD2,TRBV3-1,TRBJ2-3,CASSYSGSGGDTQYF,TGTGCCAGCAGTTATAGCGGGTCCGGGGGGGATACGCAGTATTTT
few,NA,TRBV29-1,TRBJ2-1,CSVLTTYNEQFF,TGCAGCGTTCTGACCACCTACAATGAGCAGTTCTTC
many,NA,TRBV10-1,TRBJ2-3,CASSESRDGATDTQYF,TGCGCCAGCAGTGAGTCGAGGGACGGCGCCACAGATACGCAGTATTTT
many,TRBD1,TRBV20-1,TRBJ2-7,CSARDRQGAYEQYF,TGCAGTGCTAGAGATCGACAGGGGGCCTACGAGCAGTACTTC
few,NA,TRBV29-1,TRBJ2-1,CSVFEGSYNEQFF,TGCAGCGTTTTCGAGGGCTCCTACAATGAGCAGTTCTTC
many,NA,TRBV2,TRBJ2-7,CASSPPIYSYEQYF,TGTGCCAGCAGTCCCCCAATCTATTCCTACGAGCAGTACTTC
many,NA,TRBV12-3/TRBV12-4,TRBJ2-7,CASSFFGSHEQYF,TGTGCCAGCAGTTTTTTTGGCAGCCACGAGCAGTACTTC
NA,NA,TRBV30,TRBJ2-5,CAWSTAETQYF,TGTGCCTGGAGTACCGCAGAGACCCAGTACTTC
NA,NA,TRBV6-5,TRBJ1-1,CASSYRGVKNTEAFF,TGTGCCAGCAGTTACCGGGGCGTCAAGAACACTGAAGCTTTCTTT
NA,NA,TRBV5-1,TRBJ1-1,CASSFSSWNTEAFF,TGCGCCAGCAGTTTCTCCAGTTGGAACACTGAAGCTTTCTTT
once,TRBD2,TRBV6-2/TRBV6-3,TRBJ2-3,CASSRRTLAGGTTDTQYF,TGTGCCAGCAGTAGGAGAACCTTAGCGGGAGGGACCACAGATACGCAGTATTTT
many,TRBD1,TRBV11-2,TRBJ2-3,CASSSGQASTDTQYF,TGTGCCAGCAGCTCGGGACAGGCTAGCACAGATACGCAGTATTTT
NA,NA,TRBV9,TRBJ2-1,CASSVPLLEGGYNEQFF,TGTGCCAGCAGCGTACCCCTCCTAGAGGGGGGCTACAATGAGCAGTTCTTC
many,NA,TRBV7-9,TRBJ1-2,CASSPTRGTAYGYTF,TGTGCCAGCAGCCCTACTAGGGGGACCGCTTATGGCTACACCTTC
NA,TRBD2,TRBV15,TRBJ2-1,CATSREPGLAGWVDGSYNEQFF,TGTGCCACCAGCAGAGAACCGGGACTAGCGGGATGGGTGGACGGCTCCTACAATGAGCAGTTCTTC
few,NA,TRBV20-1,TRBJ1-6,CSAREIGGRGRSPLHF,TGCAGTGCTAGAGAGATCGGCGGGAGGGGTAGGTCACCCCTCCACTTT
many,NA,TRBV27,TRBJ2-7,CASSKNPSHQEEQYF,TGTGCCAGCAGTAAGAATCCGTCTCATCAGGAGGAGCAGTACTTC
NA,NA,TRBV5-8,TRBJ1-1,CASSLSEGETEAFF,TGTGCCAGCAGCTTATCTGAAGGGGAGACTGAAGCTTTCTTT
many,NA,TRBV7-2,TRBJ2-7,CASSLGGGRGYEQYF,TGTGCCAGCAGCTTAGGGGGCGGCAGGGGCTACGAGCAGTACTTC
few,NA,TRBV4-1,TRBJ1-5,CASSQELGGSKPQHF,TGCGCCAGCAGCCAAGAACTCGGGGGGAGTAAGCCCCAGCATTTT
NA,TRBD1,TRBV6-1,TRBJ2-7,CASSEADRGSSYEQYF,TGTGCCAGCAGTGAGGCCGACAGGGGGTCGTCCTACGAGCAGTACTTC
few,NA,TRBV9,TRBJ2-7,CASSASTISGYEQYF,TGTGCCAGCAGCGCTTCAACCATTAGTGGCTACGAGCAGTACTTC
few,NA,TRBV20-1,TRBJ1-5,CSARSANQPQHF,TGCAGTGCTAGATCTGCGAATCAGCCCCAGCATTTT
NA,TRBD2,TRBV5-6,TRBJ2-5,CASSLTSGYEWETQYF,TGTGCCAGCAGCTTGACTAGCGGATATGAGTGGGAGACCCAGTACTTC
few,NA,TRBV30,TRBJ2-2,CAWNIGARTGELFF,TGTGCCTGGAATATTGGGGCCCGCACCGGGGAGCTGTTTTTT
NA,NA,TRBV6-1,TRBJ2-4,CASGQLAKNIQYF,TGTGCCAGCGGACAGCTAGCCAAAAACATTCAGTACTTC
NA,NA,TRBV9,TRBJ2-7,CASSFRASGYEQYF,TGTGCCAGCAGCTTCAGAGCATCGGGTTACGAGCAGTACTTC
few,NA,TRBV4-2,TRBJ2-7,CASSSQAVSYEQYF,TGTGCCAGCAGCAGCCAAGCGGTCAGTTACGAGCAGTACTTC
few,NA,TRBV20-1,TRBJ2-3,CSVEGEGTDTQYF,TGCAGTGTTGAGGGGGAGGGCACAGATACGCAGTATTTT
many,TRBD1,TRBV20-1,TRBJ1-2,CSANRDSPYGYTF,TGCAGTGCTAACCGGGACAGTCCCTATGGCTACACCTTC
NA,NA,TRBV12-3/TRBV12-4,TRBJ1-5,CASSTPDGSGPQHF,TGTGCCAGCAGTACCCCAGATGGGTCCGGGCCCCAGCATTTT
many,NA,TRBV5-8,TRBJ2-5,CASSLERERGTQYF,TGTGCCAGCAGCTTGGAACGGGAGAGGGGGACCCAGTACTTC
NA,NA,TRBV11-3,TRBJ1-3,CASSLDRGSGNTIYF,TGTGCCAGCAGCTTAGATCGGGGGTCCGGAAACACCATATATTTT
NA,NA,TRBV30,TRBJ2-3,CAWGGASVTDTQYF,TGTGCCTGGGGTGGCGCTTCGGTAACAGATACGCAGTATTTT
NA,NA,TRBV6-5,TRBJ2-7,CASSYSSVRPTYEQYF,TGTGCCAGCAGTTACTCGTCTGTAAGGCCCACCTACGAGCAGTACTTC
few,NA,TRBV28,TRBJ1-5,CASSLFPARNQPQHF,TGTGCCAGCAGTTTATTTCCAGCCCGCAATCAGCCCCAGCATTTT
many,TRBD2,TRBV3-1,TRBJ2-1,CASSQDYSGSYNEQFF,TGTGCCAGCAGCCAAGATTACAGCGGGAGCTACAATGAGCAGTTCTTC